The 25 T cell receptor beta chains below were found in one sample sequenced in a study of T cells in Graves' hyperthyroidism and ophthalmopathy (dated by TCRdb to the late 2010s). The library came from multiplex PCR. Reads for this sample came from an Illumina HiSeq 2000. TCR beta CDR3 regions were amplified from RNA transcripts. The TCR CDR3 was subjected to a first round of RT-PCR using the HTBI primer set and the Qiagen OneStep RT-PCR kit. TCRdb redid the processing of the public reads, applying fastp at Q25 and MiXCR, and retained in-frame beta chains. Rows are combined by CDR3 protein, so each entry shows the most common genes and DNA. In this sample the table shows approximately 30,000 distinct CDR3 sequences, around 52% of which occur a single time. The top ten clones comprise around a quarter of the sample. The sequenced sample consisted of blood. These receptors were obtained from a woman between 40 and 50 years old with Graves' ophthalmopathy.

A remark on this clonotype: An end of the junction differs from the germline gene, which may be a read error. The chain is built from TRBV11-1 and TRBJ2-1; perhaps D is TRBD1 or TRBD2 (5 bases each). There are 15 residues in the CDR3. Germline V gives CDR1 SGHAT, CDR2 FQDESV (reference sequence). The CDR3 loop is CASTLEGTRNKERFF. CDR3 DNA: TGTGCCAGCACCTTAGAAGGGACCAGGAACAAGGAGCGGTTCTTC.

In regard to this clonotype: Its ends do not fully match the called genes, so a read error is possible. DNA of the CDR3: TGTGCCACCAGCTCCCGGGATCGGTTGGACACTGAAGCTTTCTTT. It specifies CATSSRDRLDTEAFF. The V gene is TRBV7-9, the J gene TRBJ1-1; no definite D call. CDR1 and CDR2 (germline): SEHNR, FQNEAQ (reference sequence). The CDR3 contains 15 residues.

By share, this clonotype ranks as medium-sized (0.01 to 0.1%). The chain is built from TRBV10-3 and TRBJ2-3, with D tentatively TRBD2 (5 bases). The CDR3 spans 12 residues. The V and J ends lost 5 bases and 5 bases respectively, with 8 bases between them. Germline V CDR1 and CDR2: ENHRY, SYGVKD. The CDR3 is CAISREGDTQYF. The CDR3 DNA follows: TGTGCCATCAGTCGAGAGGGAGATACGCAGTATTTT.

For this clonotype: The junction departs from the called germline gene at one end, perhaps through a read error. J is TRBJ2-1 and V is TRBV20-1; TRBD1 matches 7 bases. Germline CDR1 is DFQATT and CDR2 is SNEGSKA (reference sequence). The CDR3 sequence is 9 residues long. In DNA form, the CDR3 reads TGCAGTGCTAATGCCGGGACAGAGTTC. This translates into CSANAGTEF.

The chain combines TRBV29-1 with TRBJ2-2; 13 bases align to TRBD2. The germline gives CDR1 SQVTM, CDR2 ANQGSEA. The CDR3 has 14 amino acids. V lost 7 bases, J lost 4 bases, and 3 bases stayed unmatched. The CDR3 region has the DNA TGCAGCGCTTGGACTAGCGGGAGCACCGGGGAGCTGTTTTTT. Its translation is CSAWTSGSTGELFF.

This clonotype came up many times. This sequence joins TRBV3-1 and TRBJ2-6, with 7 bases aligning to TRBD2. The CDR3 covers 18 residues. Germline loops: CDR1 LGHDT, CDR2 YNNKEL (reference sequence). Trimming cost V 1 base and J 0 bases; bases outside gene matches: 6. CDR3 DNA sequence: TGTGCCAGCAGCCAAGCAGTCGGGGGGACCTCTGGGGCCAACGTCCTGACTTTC. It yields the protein CASSQAVGGTSGANVLTF.

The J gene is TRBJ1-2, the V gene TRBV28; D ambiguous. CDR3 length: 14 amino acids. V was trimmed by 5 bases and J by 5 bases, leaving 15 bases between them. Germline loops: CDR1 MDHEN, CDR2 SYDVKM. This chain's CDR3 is CASSLRGLGYGYTF. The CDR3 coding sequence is TGTGCCAGCAGTCTCCGAGGGCTCGGATATGGCTACACCTTC.

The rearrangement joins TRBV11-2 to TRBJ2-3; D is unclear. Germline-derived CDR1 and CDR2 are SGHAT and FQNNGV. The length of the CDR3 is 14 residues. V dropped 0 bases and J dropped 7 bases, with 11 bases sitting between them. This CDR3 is CASSLEAGSNTQYF. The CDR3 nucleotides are TGTGCCAGCAGCTTAGAGGCAGGTTCGAATACGCAGTATTTT.

In nucleotides, the CDR3 is TGTGCCAGCAGCTTAGGGAGGGGAGGCTACAATGAGCATTTT. Translating it yields CASSLGRGGYNEHF. V gene TRBV11-3 combines with J gene TRBJ1-5; D may be TRBD1 (5 bases). CDR3 length: 14 amino acids. V dropped 1 base and J dropped 14 bases, with 18 bases sitting between them. The germline V gene encodes CDR1 SGHNT and CDR2 YENEEA.

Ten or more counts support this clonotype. This chain's CDR3 is CASSLDQPSNTGELFF. CDR3 nucleotides: TGTGCCAGCAGCCTCGACCAGCCATCGAACACCGGGGAGCTGTTTTTT. V is TRBV11-3 and J is TRBJ2-2; no clear D. This CDR3 region has 16 residues. The ends were cut back, 5 bases at V and 0 bases at J, with 13 bases in the middle. CDR1 is SGHNT and CDR2 is YENEEA in the germline V gene.

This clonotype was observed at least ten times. The CDR3 here is CASRTRANYGYTF. Written as DNA, the CDR3 is TGTGCCAGCAGGACAAGAGCTAACTATGGCTACACCTTC. The chain recombines TRBV12-3 or TRBV12-4 with TRBJ1-2; no clear D gene. The CDR3 spans 13 residues. The V end lost 6 bases, the J end lost 0 bases, and 8 bases lay between the germline ends.

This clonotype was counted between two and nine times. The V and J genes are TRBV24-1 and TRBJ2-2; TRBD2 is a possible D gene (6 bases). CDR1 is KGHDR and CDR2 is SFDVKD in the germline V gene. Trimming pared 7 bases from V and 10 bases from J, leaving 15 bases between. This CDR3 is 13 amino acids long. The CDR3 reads CATRALAGTELFF. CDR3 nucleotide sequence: TGTGCCACCAGAGCCTTGGCGGGAACGGAGCTGTTTTTT.

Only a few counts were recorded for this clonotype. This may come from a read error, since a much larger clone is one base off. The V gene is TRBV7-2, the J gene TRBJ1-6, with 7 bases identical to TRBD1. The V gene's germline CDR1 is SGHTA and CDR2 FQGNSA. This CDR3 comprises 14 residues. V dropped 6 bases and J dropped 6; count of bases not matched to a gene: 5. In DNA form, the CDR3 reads TGTGCCAGCAGAGGGACAGTCCCTAATTCACCCCTCCACTTT. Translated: CASRGTVPNSPLHF.

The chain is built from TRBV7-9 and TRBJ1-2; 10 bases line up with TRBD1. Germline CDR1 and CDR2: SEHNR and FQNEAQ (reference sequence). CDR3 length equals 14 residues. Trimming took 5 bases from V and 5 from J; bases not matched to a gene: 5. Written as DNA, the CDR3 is TGTGCCAGCAGCCGACAGGGGGCGAAATATGGCTACACCTTC. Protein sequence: CASSRQGAKYGYTF.

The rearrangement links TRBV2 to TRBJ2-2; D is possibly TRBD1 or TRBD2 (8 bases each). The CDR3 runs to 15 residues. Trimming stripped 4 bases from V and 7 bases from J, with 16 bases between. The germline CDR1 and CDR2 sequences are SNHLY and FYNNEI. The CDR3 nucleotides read TGTGCCAGCAGTGTGAGCGGGGGACAGGACGGGGAGCTGTTTTTT. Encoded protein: CASSVSGGQDGELFF.

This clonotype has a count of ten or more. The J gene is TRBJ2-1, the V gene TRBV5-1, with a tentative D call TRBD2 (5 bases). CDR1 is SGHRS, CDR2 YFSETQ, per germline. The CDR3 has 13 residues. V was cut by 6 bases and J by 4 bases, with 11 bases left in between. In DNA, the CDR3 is TGCGCCAGCAAACGGGGAACTTACAATGAGCAGTTCTTC. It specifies CASKRGTYNEQFF.

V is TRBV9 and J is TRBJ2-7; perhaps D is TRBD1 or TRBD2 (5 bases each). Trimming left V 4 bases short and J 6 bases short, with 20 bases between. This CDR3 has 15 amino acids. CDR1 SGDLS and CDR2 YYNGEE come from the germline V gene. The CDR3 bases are TGTGCCAGCAGCTCAGTTCGGGACCTAGAGGGCGAGCAGTACTTC. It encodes CASSSVRDLEGEQYF.

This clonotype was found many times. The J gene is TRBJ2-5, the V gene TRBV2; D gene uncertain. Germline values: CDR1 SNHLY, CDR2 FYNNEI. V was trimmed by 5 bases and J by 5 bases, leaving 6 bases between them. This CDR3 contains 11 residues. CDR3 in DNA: TGTGCCAGCAGTATGAGGGAGACCCAGTACTTC. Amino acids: CASSMRETQYF.

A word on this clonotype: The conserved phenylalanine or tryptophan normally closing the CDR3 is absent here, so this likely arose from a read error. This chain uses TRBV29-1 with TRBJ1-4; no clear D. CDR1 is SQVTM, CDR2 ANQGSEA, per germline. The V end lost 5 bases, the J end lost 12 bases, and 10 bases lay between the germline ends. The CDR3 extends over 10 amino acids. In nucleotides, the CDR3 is TGCAGCGTTTCCGTCGGGGAACTGTTTCTC. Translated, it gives CSVSVGELFL.

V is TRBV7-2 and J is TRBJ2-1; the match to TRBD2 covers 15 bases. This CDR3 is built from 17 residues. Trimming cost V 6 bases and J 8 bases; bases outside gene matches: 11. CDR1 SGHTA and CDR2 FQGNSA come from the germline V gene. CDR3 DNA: TGTGCCAGCAGTCCGAGGACTAGCGGGAGGGCCTTCGATGAGCAGTTCTTC. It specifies CASSPRTSGRAFDEQFF.

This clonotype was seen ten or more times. The CDR3 DNA follows: TGTGCCAGCAGCACCTTCACTAGCGGGGCCTACAATGAGCAGTTCTTC. It encodes CASSTFTSGAYNEQFF. The V and J genes are TRBV5-5 and TRBJ2-1, with 10 bases fitting TRBD2. The germline V gene encodes CDR1 SGHKS and CDR2 YYEKEE (reference sequence). V gave up 4 bases and J gave up 2 bases; unmatched junction bases: 6. The CDR3 runs to 16 residues.

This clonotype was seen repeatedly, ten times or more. CDR3 DNA: TGTGCCAGCAGTTACTCGGGGGCCTACGAGCAGTACTTC. Encoded protein: CASSYSGAYEQYF. The chain joins TRBV6-5 to TRBJ2-7; possibly TRBD1 or TRBD2 for D (5 bases each). Germline CDR1 MNHEY, CDR2 SVGAGI. This CDR3 comprises 13 residues. Trimming shortened V by 0 bases and J by 2 bases, and 5 bases separated the two germline ends.

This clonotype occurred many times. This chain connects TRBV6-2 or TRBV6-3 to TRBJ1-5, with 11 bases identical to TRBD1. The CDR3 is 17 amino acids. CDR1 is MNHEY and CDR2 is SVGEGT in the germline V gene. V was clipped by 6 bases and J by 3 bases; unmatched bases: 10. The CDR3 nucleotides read TGTGCCAGCAGCGCATCCGGGACAGGGGGTTACAATCAGCCCCAGCATTTT. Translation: CASSASGTGGYNQPQHF.

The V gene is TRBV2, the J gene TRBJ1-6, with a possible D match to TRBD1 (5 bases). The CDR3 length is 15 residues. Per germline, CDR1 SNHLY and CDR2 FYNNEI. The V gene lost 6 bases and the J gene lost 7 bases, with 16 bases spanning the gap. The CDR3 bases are TGTGCCAGCAGGAGCGACAGTTCGGCGAATTCACCCCTCCACTTT. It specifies CASRSDSSANSPLHF. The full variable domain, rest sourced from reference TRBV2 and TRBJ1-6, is EPEVTQTPSHQVTQMGQEVILRCVPISNHLYFYWYRQILGQKVEFLVSFYNNEISEKSEIFDDQFSVERPDGSNFTLKIRSTKLEDSAMYFCASRSDSSANSPLHFGNGTRLTVT.

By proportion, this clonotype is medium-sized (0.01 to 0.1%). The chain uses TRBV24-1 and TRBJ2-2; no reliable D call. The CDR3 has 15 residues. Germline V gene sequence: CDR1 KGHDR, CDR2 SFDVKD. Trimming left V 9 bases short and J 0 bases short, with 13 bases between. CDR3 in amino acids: CATSSTAANTGELFF. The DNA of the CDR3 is TGTGCCACCTCGAGTACGGCAGCGAACACCGGGGAGCTGTTTTTT.